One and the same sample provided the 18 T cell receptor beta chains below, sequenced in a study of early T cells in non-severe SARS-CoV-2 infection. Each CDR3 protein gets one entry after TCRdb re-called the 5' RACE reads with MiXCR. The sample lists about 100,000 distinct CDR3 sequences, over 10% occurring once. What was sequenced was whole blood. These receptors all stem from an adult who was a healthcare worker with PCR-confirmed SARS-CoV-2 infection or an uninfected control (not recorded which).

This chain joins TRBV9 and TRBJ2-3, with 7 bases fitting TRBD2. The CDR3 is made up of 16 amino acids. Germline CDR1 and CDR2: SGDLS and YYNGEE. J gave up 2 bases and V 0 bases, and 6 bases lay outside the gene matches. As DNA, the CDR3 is TGTGCCAGCAGCGTAGCGGGACTACCAACCACAGATACGCAGTATTTT. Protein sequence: CASSVAGLPTTDTQYF.

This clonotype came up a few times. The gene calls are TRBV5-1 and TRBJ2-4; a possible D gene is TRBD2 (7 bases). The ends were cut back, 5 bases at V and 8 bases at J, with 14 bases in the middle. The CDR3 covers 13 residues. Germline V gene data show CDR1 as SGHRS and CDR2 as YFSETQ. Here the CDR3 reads CASRRQGRDIQYF. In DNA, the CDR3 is TGCGCCAGCAGAAGGCAGGGGAGGGACATTCAGTACTTC. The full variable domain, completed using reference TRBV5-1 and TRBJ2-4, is KAGVTQTPRYLIKTRGQQVTLSCSPISGHRSVSWYQQTPGQGLQFLFEYFSETQRNKGNFPGRFSGRQFSNSRSEMNVSTLELGDSALYLCASRRQGRDIQYFGAGTRLSVL.

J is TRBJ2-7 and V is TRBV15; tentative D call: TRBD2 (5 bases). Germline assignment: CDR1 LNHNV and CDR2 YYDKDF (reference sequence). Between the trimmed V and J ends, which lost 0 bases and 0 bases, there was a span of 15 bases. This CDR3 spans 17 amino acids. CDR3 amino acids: CATSRDRGPLSSYEQYF. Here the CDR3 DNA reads TGTGCCACCAGCAGAGATCGAGGGCCGCTTAGCTCCTACGAGCAGTACTTC.

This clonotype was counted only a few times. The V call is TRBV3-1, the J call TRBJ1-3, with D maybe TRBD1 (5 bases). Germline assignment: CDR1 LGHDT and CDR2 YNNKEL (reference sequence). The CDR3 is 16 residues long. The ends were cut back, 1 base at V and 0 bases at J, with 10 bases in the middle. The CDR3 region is CASSQVRTISGNTIYF. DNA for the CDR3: TGTGCCAGCAGCCAAGTTAGGACAATCTCTGGAAACACCATATATTTT. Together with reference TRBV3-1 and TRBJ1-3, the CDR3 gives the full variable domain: DTAVSQTPKYLVTQMGNDKSIKCEQNLGHDTMYWYKQDSKKFLKIMFSYNNKELIINETVPNRFSPKSPDKAHLNLHINSLELGDSAVYFCASSQVRTISGNTIYFGEGSWLTVV.

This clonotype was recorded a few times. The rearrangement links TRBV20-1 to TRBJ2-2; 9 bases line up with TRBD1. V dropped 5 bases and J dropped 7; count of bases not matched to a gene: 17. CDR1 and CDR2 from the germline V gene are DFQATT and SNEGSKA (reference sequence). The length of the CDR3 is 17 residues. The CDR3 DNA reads TGCAGTGCTGGAAGGCCACAGGGGGCAGGAGGCTTCGGGGAGCTGTTTTTT. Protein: CSAGRPQGAGGFGELFF.

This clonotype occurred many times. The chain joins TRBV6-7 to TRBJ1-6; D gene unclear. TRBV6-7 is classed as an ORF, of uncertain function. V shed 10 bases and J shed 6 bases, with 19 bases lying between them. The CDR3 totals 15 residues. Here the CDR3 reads CATVCGKFSNSPLHF. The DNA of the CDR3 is TGTGCCACCGTCTGCGGGAAATTCAGTAATTCACCCCTCCACTTT.

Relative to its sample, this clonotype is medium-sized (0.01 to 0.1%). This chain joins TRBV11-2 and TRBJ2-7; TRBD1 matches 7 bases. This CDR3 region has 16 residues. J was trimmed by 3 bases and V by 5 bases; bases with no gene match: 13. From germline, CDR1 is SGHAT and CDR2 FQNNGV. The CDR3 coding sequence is TGTGCCAGCAGCCCTGACAGGGCGACTACGGGCTACGAGCAGTACTTC. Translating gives CASSPDRATTGYEQYF.

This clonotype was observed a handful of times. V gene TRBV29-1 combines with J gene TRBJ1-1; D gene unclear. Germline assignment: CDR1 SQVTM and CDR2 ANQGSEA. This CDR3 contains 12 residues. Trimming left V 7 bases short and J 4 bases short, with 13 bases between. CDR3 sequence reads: CSAKGVGTEAFF. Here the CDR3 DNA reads TGCAGCGCCAAGGGTGTCGGCACTGAAGCTTTCTTT.

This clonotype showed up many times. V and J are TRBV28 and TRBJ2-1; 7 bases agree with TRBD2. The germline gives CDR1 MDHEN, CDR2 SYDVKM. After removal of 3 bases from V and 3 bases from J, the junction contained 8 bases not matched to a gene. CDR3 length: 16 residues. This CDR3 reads CASSFFGGGGYNEQFF. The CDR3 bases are TGTGCCAGCAGTTTCTTTGGCGGCGGGGGCTACAATGAGCAGTTCTTC.

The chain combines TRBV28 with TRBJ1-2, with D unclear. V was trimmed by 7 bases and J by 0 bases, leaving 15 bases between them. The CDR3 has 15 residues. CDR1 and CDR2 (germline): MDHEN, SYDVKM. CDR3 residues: CASKGSGLANYGYTF. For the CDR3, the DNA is TGTGCCAGCAAAGGCAGTGGACTCGCTAACTATGGCTACACCTTC.

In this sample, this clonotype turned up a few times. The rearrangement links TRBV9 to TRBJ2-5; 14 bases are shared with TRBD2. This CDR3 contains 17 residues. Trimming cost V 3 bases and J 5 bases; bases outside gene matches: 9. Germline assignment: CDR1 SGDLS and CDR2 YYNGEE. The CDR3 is CASSAGTSGSVFETQYF. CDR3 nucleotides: TGTGCCAGCAGCGCCGGGACTAGCGGGAGTGTGTTTGAGACCCAGTACTTC.

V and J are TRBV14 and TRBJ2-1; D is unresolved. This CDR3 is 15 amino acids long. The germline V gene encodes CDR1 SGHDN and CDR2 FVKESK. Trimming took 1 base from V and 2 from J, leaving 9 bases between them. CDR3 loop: CASSQGRPPYNEQFF. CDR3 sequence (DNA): TGTGCCAGCAGCCAAGGCAGGCCGCCCTACAATGAGCAGTTCTTC.

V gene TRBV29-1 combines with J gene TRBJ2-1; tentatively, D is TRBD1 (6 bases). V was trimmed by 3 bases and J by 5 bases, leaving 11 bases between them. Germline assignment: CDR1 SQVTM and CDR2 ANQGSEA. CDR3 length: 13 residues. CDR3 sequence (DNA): TGCAGCGTTGATGGCAACAGGGACAATGAGCAGTTCTTC. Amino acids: CSVDGNRDNEQFF.

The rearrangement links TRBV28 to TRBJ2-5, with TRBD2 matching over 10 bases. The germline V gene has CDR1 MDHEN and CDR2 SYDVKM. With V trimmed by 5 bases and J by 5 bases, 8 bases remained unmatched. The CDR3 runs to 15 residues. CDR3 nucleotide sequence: TGTGCCAGCAGTGGCGCGAGCGGGGGGGCTGAGACCCAGTACTTC. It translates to CASSGASGGAETQYF.

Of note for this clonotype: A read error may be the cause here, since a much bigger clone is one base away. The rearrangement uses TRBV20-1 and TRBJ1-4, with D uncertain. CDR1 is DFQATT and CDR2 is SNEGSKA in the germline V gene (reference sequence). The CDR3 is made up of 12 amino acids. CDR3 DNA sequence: TGCAGTGCTAGAGCGGAAGGCGGAAAACCGTTTTTT. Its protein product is CSARAEGGKPFF.

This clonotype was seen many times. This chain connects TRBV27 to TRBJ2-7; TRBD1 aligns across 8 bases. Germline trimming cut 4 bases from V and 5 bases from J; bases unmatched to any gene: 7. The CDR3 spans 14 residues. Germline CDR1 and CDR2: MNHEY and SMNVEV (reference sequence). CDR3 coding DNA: TGTGCCAGCAGTTCGGTGGACAGGGTAAACGAGCAGTACTTC. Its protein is CASSSVDRVNEQYF.

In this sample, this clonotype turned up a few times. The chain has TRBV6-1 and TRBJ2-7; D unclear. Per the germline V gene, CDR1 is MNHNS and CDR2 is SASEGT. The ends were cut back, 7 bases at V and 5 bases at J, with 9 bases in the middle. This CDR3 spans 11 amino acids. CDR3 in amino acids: CASTVLDEQYF. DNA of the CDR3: TGTGCCAGCACCGTCCTGGACGAGCAGTACTTC.

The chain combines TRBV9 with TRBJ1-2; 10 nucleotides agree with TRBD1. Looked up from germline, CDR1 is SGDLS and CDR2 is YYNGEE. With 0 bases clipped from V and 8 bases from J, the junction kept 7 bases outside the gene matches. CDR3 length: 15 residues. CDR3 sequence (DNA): TGTGCCAGCAGCGTAGATTCGGGACAGGGGACGGGCTACACCTTC. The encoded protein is CASSVDSGQGTGYTF.